This T cell receptor beta chain comes out of a study of beta chain features in type 1 diabetes. Study-wide context: In age, gender and cell yields, patients were similar to healthy donors.

The authors reverse transcribed all of the isolated RNA, so sequencing captured expressed TCRB transcripts. Only in-frame clones appear in the TCRdb table, and some are missing; sequencing was by immunoSEQ multiplex PCR. The table records 200,000 to 250,000 clones, approximately 11% of them present only once. This clone was seen a handful of times. Sequencing input: central memory CD4+ T cells from blood. This TCR was recovered from a man between 18 and 35 years old in good health.

CDR3 coding DNA: TGCAGCGTCGTCCATGGCACCGGGGAGCTGTTTTTT. Translation gives CSVVHGTGELFF. This chain uses TRBV29-1 with TRBJ2-2; D gene uncertain. Trimming shortened V by 6 bases and J by 4 bases, and 9 bases separated the two germline ends. Germline V gives CDR1 SQVTM, CDR2 ANQGSEA. This CDR3 is 12 amino acids long.